Listed below are T cell receptor beta chains from one sample, sequenced in a study of CD8 T cells in ankylosing spondylitis. TCRdb re-called the 5' RACE reads with MiXCR, one entry per CDR3 protein. The sample contains about 92,000 distinct CDR3 sequences, approximately 9% of which appear only once. The sequenced sample was blood, either unsorted or a sorted T cell fraction (not recorded which). Receptor source: a male donor with ankylosing spondylitis or in good health (not recorded which). Both conserved end residues are part of each CDR3. Fields, in order: D gene, clone size, V gene, J gene, CDR3 protein, CDR3 DNA. The D gene is left open where the match is weak. Only some rows state a clone size, as once, few, many or a class for expanded clones.

-	many	TRBV20-1	TRBJ2-7	CSAETSRPPPYEQYF	TGCAGTGCGGAGACGTCTCGACCTCCACCCTACGAGCAGTACTTC
-	-	TRBV29-1	TRBJ2-5	CSVRALLQETQYF	TGCAGCGTCAGGGCACTCCTCCAAGAGACCCAGTACTTC
TRBD1	many	TRBV9	TRBJ1-3	CASSTRGDRAGNTIYF	TGTGCCAGCAGCACCCGTGGGGACAGGGCTGGAAACACCATATATTTT
-	many	TRBV27	TRBJ1-2	CASSPAGSRHGYTF	TGTGCCAGCAGCCCTGCCGGGAGTCGTCATGGCTACACCTTC
-	-	TRBV5-6	TRBJ2-1	CASSDSGGGEYDEQFF	TGTGCCAGCAGCGACTCAGGAGGGGGCGAGTACGATGAGCAGTTCTTC
TRBD1	many	TRBV12-3/TRBV12-4	TRBJ2-5	CASSQPGTGITQYF	TGTGCCAGCAGCCAACCCGGGACAGGGATAACCCAGTACTTC
-	many	TRBV5-1	TRBJ2-2	CASSLQMNTGELFF	TGCGCCAGCAGCTTACAGATGAACACCGGGGAGCTGTTTTTT
-	many	TRBV2	TRBJ1-3	CASSEPGGRSNTIYF	TGTGCCAGCAGTGAGCCTGGGGGTCGATCAAACACCATATATTTT
-	-	TRBV7-9	TRBJ1-2	CASSMSSSGYTF	TGTGCCAGCAGCATGTCGTCAAGTGGCTACACCTTC
TRBD2	-	TRBV12-3/TRBV12-4	TRBJ2-1	CASSPSGTSGGSGEQFF	TGTGCCAGCAGTCCATCCGGGACTAGCGGGGGGTCCGGTGAGCAGTTCTTC
TRBD1	many	TRBV6-1	TRBJ1-1	CASSDQTGGYTEAFF	TGTGCCAGCAGTGACCAAACAGGGGGCTACACTGAAGCTTTCTTT
-	-	TRBV3-1	TRBJ1-2	CASSQVKGANYGYTF	TGTGCCAGCAGCCAAGTGAAGGGAGCTAACTATGGCTACACCTTC
TRBD2	many	TRBV7-6	TRBJ2-5	CASSPLAGGTDQQETQYF	TGTGCCAGCAGCCCGCTAGCGGGGGGAACAGATCAACAAGAGACCCAGTACTTC
-	many	TRBV7-9	TRBJ2-7	CASSSPTVSYEQYF	TGTGCCAGCAGCTCACCGACAGTCTCCTACGAGCAGTACTTC
-	many	TRBV6-1	TRBJ2-7	CASSVFDGNYEQYF	TGTGCCAGCAGTGTTTTTGACGGGAACTACGAGCAGTACTTC
TRBD2	many	TRBV20-1	TRBJ2-3	CSAQSGESTDTQYF	TGCAGTGCTCAAAGCGGGGAGAGCACAGATACGCAGTATTTT
TRBD2	many	TRBV20-1	TRBJ2-6	CSAPSGGLLSGANVLTF	TGCAGTGCCCCTAGCGGGGGCCTCCTCTCTGGGGCCAACGTCCTGACTTTC
TRBD2	many	TRBV27	TRBJ2-1	CASSYNGGAGNEQFF	TGTGCCAGCAGTTACAACGGGGGGGCCGGGAATGAGCAGTTCTTC
-	many	TRBV5-5	TRBJ2-7	CASRAYSDRYYEQYF	TGTGCCAGCAGGGCATACTCGGACCGATACTACGAGCAGTACTTC
-	many	TRBV20-1	TRBJ1-1	CSAQRGKIAFF	TGCAGTGCCCAAAGGGGCAAGATAGCTTTCTTT
-	many	TRBV20-1	TRBJ1-5	CSASPGNQPQHF	TGCAGTGCTAGCCCGGGAAACCAGCCCCAGCATTTT
TRBD2	few	TRBV19	TRBJ2-5	CASSPGLAAQETQYF	TGTGCCAGTAGTCCGGGACTAGCGGCTCAAGAGACCCAGTACTTC
-	few	TRBV29-1	TRBJ1-5	CSVSVEGSGGGNQPQHF	TGCAGCGTGAGTGTAGAAGGGTCCGGGGGGGGGAATCAGCCCCAGCATTTT
TRBD2	many	TRBV29-1	TRBJ2-1	CSTDPGTSGVGHEQFF	TGCAGCACCGATCCTGGGACTAGCGGGGTTGGGCATGAGCAGTTCTTC
-	many	TRBV5-1	TRBJ2-7	CASSLATGEYEQYF	TGCGCCAGCAGCTTGGCCACCGGGGAGTACGAGCAGTACTTC
TRBD2	-	TRBV7-3	TRBJ2-7	CASSLIGGMSWGEQYF	TGTGCCAGCAGCTTAATCGGGGGGATGTCTTGGGGGGAGCAGTACTTC
-	many	TRBV4-2	TRBJ2-7	CASSQDAYEQYF	TGTGCCAGCAGCCAGGACGCGTACGAGCAGTACTTC
-	many	TRBV5-1	TRBJ2-2	CASSSMVGGTNTGELFF	TGCGCCAGCAGCTCCATGGTGGGGGGTACGAACACCGGGGAGCTGTTTTTT
-	many	TRBV7-9	TRBJ2-2	CASPFTQGANTGELFF	TGTGCCAGCCCTTTCACCCAAGGCGCGAACACCGGGGAGCTGTTTTTT
-	-	TRBV12-3/TRBV12-4	TRBJ2-3	CASSRQGTSTGTQYF	TGTGCCAGCAGCCGCCAGGGAACAAGCACAGGTACGCAGTATTTT
-	many	TRBV12-3/TRBV12-4	TRBJ1-6	CASSLRGPGSPLHF	TGTGCCAGCAGTTTGAGGGGCCCCGGTTCACCCCTCCACTTT
TRBD2	many	TRBV7-3	TRBJ2-1	CASSVYPETSGGSVQFF	TGTGCCAGCAGCGTTTACCCGGAGACTAGCGGGGGGTCCGTTCAGTTCTTC
TRBD2	many	TRBV7-3	TRBJ2-1	CASSFVWVGPLAGNYNEQFF	TGTGCCAGCAGCTTCGTTTGGGTTGGACCGCTAGCGGGGAACTACAATGAGCAGTTCTTC
TRBD1	-	TRBV11-2	TRBJ2-7	CASSLIRDKGAEQYF	TGTGCCAGCAGCTTAATCCGGGACAAGGGGGCCGAGCAGTACTTC
-	many	TRBV24-1	TRBJ2-1	CATSDLRRDNEQFF	TGTGCCACCAGTGATTTGCGAAGAGACAATGAGCAGTTCTTC
TRBD1	-	TRBV11-1	TRBJ2-1	CASSQTRDRGVFGYNEQFF	TGTGCCAGCAGTCAGACCCGGGACAGGGGTGTTTTCGGCTACAATGAGCAGTTCTTC
TRBD1	many	TRBV10-3	TRBJ1-1	CAISEFEGARAEAFF	TGTGCCATCAGTGAGTTTGAGGGGGCGCGCGCTGAAGCTTTCTTT
-	few	TRBV30	TRBJ2-5	CAWSVLAGTETQYF	TGTGCCTGGAGTGTACTCGCGGGTACGGAGACCCAGTACTTC
TRBD2	few	TRBV20-1	TRBJ2-7	CSARNSGTSGRDLEQYF	TGCAGTGCTAGAAACTCCGGGACTAGCGGGCGGGATTTGGAACAGTACTTC
-	many	TRBV5-6	TRBJ2-7	CASSPFGKGRLEKQYF	TGTGCCAGCAGCCCTTTCGGAAAAGGGCGATTAGAAAAGCAGTACTTC
-	many	TRBV12-3/TRBV12-4	TRBJ2-7	CASSQGSGWLEQYF	TGTGCCAGCAGCCAGGGGTCGGGCTGGCTGGAGCAGTACTTC
-	few	TRBV3-1	TRBJ2-7	CASSQPAAVEQYF	TGTGCCAGCAGCCAACCTGCCGCGGTTGAGCAGTACTTC
TRBD2	many	TRBV12-3/TRBV12-4	TRBJ2-5	CASRPQLATQETQYF	TGTGCCAGCAGGCCTCAACTAGCGACACAAGAGACCCAGTACTTC
-	many	TRBV5-1	TRBJ2-7	CASSLAQGPAYEQYF	TGCGCCAGCAGCTTGGCACAGGGACCAGCCTACGAGCAGTACTTC
-	many	TRBV5-1	TRBJ2-1	CASSLVASSYNEQFF	TGCGCCAGCAGCTTGGTGGCGTCCTCCTACAATGAGCAGTTCTTC
TRBD2	-	TRBV20-1	TRBJ2-3	CCAKRNLAGVFTDTQYF	TGCTGTGCTAAGCGAAACCTAGCGGGGGTTTTCACAGATACGCAGTATTTT
-	few	TRBV7-8	TRBJ2-1	CASSTGVRAEQFF	TGTGCCAGCAGCACAGGAGTGCGGGCTGAGCAGTTCTTC
-	many	TRBV20-1	TRBJ2-2	CSARDQSRHPGELFF	TGCAGTGCTAGAGATCAATCCAGACATCCCGGGGAGCTGTTTTTT
-	few	TRBV28	TRBJ2-5	CASSLPGIRQETQYF	TGTGCCAGCAGTTTGCCGGGGATACGACAAGAGACCCAGTACTTC
-	many	TRBV21-1	TRBJ2-5	CASSKHRWTGENQETQYF	TGTGCCAGCAGCAAACACCGCTGGACAGGGGAAAATCAAGAGACCCAGTACTTC
TRBD2	many	TRBV7-7	TRBJ2-1	CASSVSGGAAYNEQFF	TGTGCTAGCAGCGTTAGCGGGGGGGCCGCCTACAATGAGCAGTTCTTC
TRBD2	many	TRBV5-6	TRBJ2-5	CASSSHPLAGGETQYF	TGTGCCAGCAGCTCTCACCCCCTAGCGGGGGGAGAGACCCAGTACTTC
-	-	TRBV18	TRBJ2-6	CASSPQGPSSGANVLTF	TGTGCCAGCTCACCACAGGGACCGAGCTCTGGGGCCAACGTCCTGACTTTC
-	medium-sized	TRBV15	TRBJ2-3	CATSPRSGSDTQYF	TGTGCCACCTCCCCAAGATCTGGATCAGATACGCAGTATTTT
-	many	TRBV2	TRBJ1-1	CASRGNKNTEAFF	TGTGCCAGCAGAGGAAACAAGAACACTGAAGCTTTCTTT
-	many	TRBV5-6	TRBJ1-1	CASSQQGVTAAFF	TGTGCCAGCAGCCAACAGGGCGTCACGGCAGCTTTCTTT
-	many	TRBV6-2/TRBV6-3	TRBJ1-2	CASSVVGGYTF	TGTGCCAGCAGTGTCGTGGGTGGCTACACCTTC
-	few	TRBV28	TRBJ1-3	CASSLGGRLWDTIYF	TGTGCCAGCAGTTTGGGCGGCAGACTGTGGGACACCATATATTTT